The 8 T cell receptor beta chains below were found in one sample sequenced in a study of T cell responses to AZD1222 COVID-19 vaccine. Profiled with immunoSEQ multiplex PCR; TCRdb holds only in-frame clones, not every one. The profile shows about 66,000 clones, approximately 90% of them singletons. Specimen: peripheral blood, collected 28 days after the second dose of the MenACWY control vaccine. These receptors were collected from an adult who received the MenACWY meningococcal vaccine as a control.

The chain employs TRBV14 and TRBJ2-3; weak D call: TRBD2 (6 bases). V gave up 1 base and J gave up 3 bases, with 14 bases separating them. This CDR3 region has 16 residues. The germline CDR1 and CDR2 sequences are SGHDN and FVKESK. In DNA form, the CDR3 reads TGTGCCAGCAGCCAAGTATGGGGGGTACGGACAGATACGCAGTATTTT. It codes for CASSQVWGVRTDTQYF.

This clone appeared a few times. This sequence joins TRBV11-3 and TRBJ2-3, with D perhaps TRBD1 (6 bases). The CDR3 totals 13 residues. The germline V gene has CDR1 SGHNT and CDR2 YENEEA. Trimming took 4 bases from V and 3 from J, leaving 8 bases between them. The CDR3 reads CASSSDRTDTQYF. As DNA, the CDR3 is TGTGCCAGCAGCTCGGACAGAACAGATACGCAGTATTTT.

The chain employs TRBV3-1 (or the pseudogene TRBV3-2) and TRBJ2-1; 8 nucleotides line up with TRBD2. Trimming cost V 0 bases and J 2 bases; bases outside gene matches: 3. Per the germline V gene, CDR1 is LGHDT and CDR2 is YNNKEL (reference sequence). The CDR3 has 16 amino acids. CDR3 sequence: CASSQDGAGAYNEQFF. The CDR3, as DNA: TGTGCCAGCAGCCAAGATGGAGCGGGGGCCTACAATGAGCAGTTCTTC.

This chain uses TRBV7-9 with TRBJ2-2, with no clear D. The CDR3 has 15 amino acids. Looked up from germline, CDR1 is SEHNR and CDR2 is FQNEAQ (reference sequence). Trimming took 5 bases from V and 4 from J, leaving 14 bases between them. The CDR3 region is CASSLGTKSTGELFF. The CDR3 DNA reads TGTGCCAGCAGCCTAGGTACGAAATCCACCGGGGAGCTGTTTTTT.

The chain uses TRBV7-9 and TRBJ2-1; 11 bases map to TRBD2. Germline lookup yields CDR1 SEHNR and CDR2 FQNEAQ (reference sequence). V was clipped by 5 bases and J by 0 bases; unmatched bases: 12. This CDR3 is built from 19 residues. Here the CDR3 reads CASSPEVAGGPSSYNEQFF. The DNA of the CDR3 is TGTGCCAGCAGCCCAGAGGTAGCGGGGGGGCCGAGCTCCTACAATGAGCAGTTCTTC.

This sequence joins TRBV30 and TRBJ1-4; D not certain. This CDR3 has 11 amino acids. Trimming pared 2 bases from V and 5 bases from J, leaving 3 bases between. CDR1 GTSNPN and CDR2 SVGIG come from the germline V gene (reference sequence). The CDR3 sequence is CAWSNNEKLFF. The CDR3 DNA follows: TGTGCCTGGAGTAACAATGAAAAACTGTTTTTT.

A single count supports this clone. The chain links TRBV5-4 to TRBJ1-1; 7 bases agree with TRBD1. CDR3 length equals 15 residues. The germline V gene has CDR1 SGHNT and CDR2 YYREEE (reference sequence). Trimming cost V 2 bases and J 5 bases; bases outside gene matches: 9. The CDR3 nucleotides read TGTGCCAGCAGCTTCCGACGACAGGGAGGGACTGAAGCTTTCTTT. Translating gives CASSFRRQGGTEAFF.

The chain is built from TRBV6-2 or TRBV6-3 and TRBJ2-3; 9 nucleotides match TRBD1. The CDR3 consists of 15 residues. Germline V lookup: CDR1 MNHEY, CDR2 SVGEGT. V lost 5 bases to trimming and J lost 2 bases; unmatched junction nucleotides: 5. The CDR3 protein is CASSRTGVSTDTQYF. In nucleotides, the CDR3 is TGTGCCAGCAGTCGGACAGGGGTCTCCACAGATACGCAGTATTTT.